The 30 T cell receptor beta chains below were found in one sample sequenced in a study of identical twins. MiXCR, applied by TCRdb to the 5' RACE reads, yields one record per CDR3 protein. The sample contains 500,000 to 650,000 distinct CDR3 sequences, 7% to 7.5% of which appear only once. The data were also submitted as part of a second study, on yellow fever vaccine responses in identical twins.

Input material: PBMCs. Source of these receptors: a woman aged 18-29 years in good health.

This chain joins TRBV15 and TRBJ2-5; perhaps TRBD1 as D (6 bases). Germline V gene lookup returns CDR1 LNHNV and CDR2 YYDKDF (reference sequence). The CDR3 length is 14 residues. Trimming took 8 bases from V and 0 from J, leaving 13 bases between them. In DNA form, the CDR3 reads TGTGCCACCGAGGACAGTCAGTACCAAGAGACCCAGTACTTC. Encoded protein: CATEDSQYQETQYF. The full variable domain, in which reference TRBV15 and TRBJ2-5 provide the parts outside the CDR3, is DAMVIQNPRYQVTQFGKPVTLSCSQTLNHNVMYWYQQKSSQAPKLLFHYYDKDFNNEADTPDNFQSRRPNTSFCFLDIRSPGLGDTAMYLCATEDSQYQETQYFGPGTRLLVL.

The chain joins TRBV28 to TRBJ2-3; D ambiguous. The germline V gene has CDR1 MDHEN and CDR2 SYDVKM. Between the trimmed V and J ends, which lost 4 bases and 4 bases, there was a span of 12 bases. This CDR3 spans 14 amino acids. CDR3 nucleotide sequence: TGTGCCAGCAGTTCGCCCTATGGGGCAGATACGCAGTATTTT. Amino acids: CASSSPYGADTQYF. The full variable domain, with the rest looked up from reference TRBV28 and TRBJ2-3, is DVKVTQSSRYLVKRTGEKVFLECVQDMDHENMFWYRQDPGLGLRLIYFSYDVKMKEKGDIPEGYSVSREKKERFSLILESASTNQTSMYLCASSSPYGADTQYFGPGTRLTVL.

This clonotype was seen a handful of times. V and J are TRBV27 and TRBJ2-7, with D perhaps assigned TRBD1 or TRBD2 (5 bases each). CDR1 is MNHEY, CDR2 SMNVEV, per germline (reference sequence). V shed 5 bases and J shed 4 bases, with 18 bases lying between them. The CDR3 is 15 residues long. The CDR3 here is CASSPGWGFSYEQYV. Here the CDR3 DNA reads TGTGCCAGCAGTCCGGGATGGGGGTTTAGTTACGAGCAGTACGTC.

This clonotype was recorded at least ten times. V usage is TRBV24-1 and J usage is TRBJ2-2; possible D gene TRBD2, 5 bases. Looked up from germline, CDR1 is KGHDR and CDR2 is SFDVKD. The CDR3 has 14 residues. V gave up 0 bases and J gave up 4 bases, with 5 bases separating them. CDR3 DNA sequence: TGTGCCACCAGTGATTTGGGGAGCACCGGGGAGCTGTTTTTT. Protein product: CATSDLGSTGELFF.

V is TRBV28 and J is TRBJ2-1; the match to TRBD2 covers 7 bases. Germline V CDR1 and CDR2: MDHEN, SYDVKM. The trim removed 1 base at V and 5 bases at J, leaving 8 bases unmatched. The CDR3 contains 16 residues. The CDR3 region has the DNA TGTGCCAGCAGTTTATCTGCGGGGGTTCCCCACAATGAGCAGTTCTTC. This encodes CASSLSAGVPHNEQFF.

The CDR3 sequence is CASSLDPGDEQYF. The CDR3, as DNA: TGTGCCAGCAGCTTAGATCCAGGGGACGAGCAGTACTTC. V and J are TRBV11-3 and TRBJ2-7; D possibly corresponds to TRBD1 (6 bases). Germline CDR1 reads SGHNT; CDR2 reads YENEEA. V shed 0 bases and J shed 5 bases, with 8 bases lying between them. This CDR3 region has 13 residues.

This chain connects TRBV20-1 to TRBJ2-7, with TRBD1 identical over 9 bases. The ends lost 3 bases at V and 3 bases at J; junction bases unmatched: 6. The CDR3 extends over 14 amino acids. Germline V CDR1 and CDR2: DFQATT, SNEGSKA (reference sequence). CDR3 protein: CSASRPGQGYEQYF. The CDR3, as DNA: TGCAGTGCTAGTCGCCCGGGACAGGGCTACGAGCAGTACTTC.

This clonotype was picked up many times. The chain links TRBV5-1 to TRBJ1-1; D unclear. CDR3 length: 14 residues. Trimming pared 0 bases from V and 2 bases from J, leaving 8 bases between. Germline-derived CDR1 and CDR2 are SGHRS and YFSETQ. CDR3 in amino acids: CASSLAPANTEAFF. The CDR3 DNA reads as TGCGCCAGCAGCTTGGCCCCAGCAAACACTGAAGCTTTCTTT.

This clonotype has just a few counts. This chain joins TRBV7-9 and TRBJ2-5; tentative D call: TRBD2 (6 bases). Deletions cut 4 bases from V and 2 bases from J, with 17 bases between. Germline lookup yields CDR1 SEHNR and CDR2 FQNEAQ (reference sequence). The CDR3 is 16 residues long. CDR3 residues: CASSSLGSGSQETQYF. The CDR3 DNA reads as TGTGCCAGCAGCTCACTCGGGAGCGGTTCACAAGAGACCCAGTACTTC.

The sample holds a few counts of this clonotype. This rearrangement joins TRBV20-1 to TRBJ1-6, with 9 positions matching TRBD1. J was trimmed by 9 bases and V by 0 bases; bases with no gene match: 9. From germline, CDR1 is DFQATT and CDR2 SNEGSKA (reference sequence). CDR3 length: 16 residues. The CDR3 sequence is CSARDLRDRDSSPLHF. DNA for the CDR3: TGCAGTGCTAGAGATCTGAGGGACAGGGATAGTTCACCCCTCCACTTT.

This clonotype was found a few times. This chain uses TRBV6-1 with TRBJ2-3, with TRBD1 matching 7 bases. V lost 6 bases to trimming and J lost 2 bases; unmatched junction nucleotides: 8. The CDR3 loop spans 15 amino acids. In germline, CDR1 is MNHNS, CDR2 SASEGT. This CDR3 is CASSQRDSLTDTQYF. CDR3 sequence (DNA): TGTGCCAGCAGCCAACGGGACAGCCTCACAGATACGCAGTATTTT.

A few counts support this clonotype. The rearrangement joins TRBV7-3 to TRBJ2-3; no reliable D call. V was shortened by 5 bases and J by 4 bases, with 13 bases between the two germline ends. CDR3 length: 14 residues. Germline V gene sequence: CDR1 SGHTA, CDR2 FQGTGA. CDR3 bases: TGTGCCAGCAGCCCCAGTCGGAGTGCAGATACGCAGTATTTT. Translating gives CASSPSRSADTQYF.

This clonotype was detected many times. This chain uses TRBV25-1 with TRBJ2-7, with 7 bases fitting TRBD1. There are 14 residues in the CDR3. Germline trimming cut 4 bases from V and 1 base from J; bases unmatched to any gene: 4. CDR1 is MGHDK and CDR2 is SYGVNS in the germline V gene. The CDR3 loop reads CASSADRLSYEQYF. The CDR3 DNA sequence: TGTGCCAGCAGTGCGGACAGGTTATCCTACGAGCAGTACTTC.

The chain joins TRBV3-1 to TRBJ2-7; tentative D call: TRBD2 (6 bases). Trimming removed 1 base from V and 7 bases from J, with 8 bases in between. Germline CDR1 and CDR2: LGHDT and YNNKEL (reference sequence). This CDR3 has 12 residues. The CDR3 loop is CASSQGGVEQYV. As DNA, the CDR3 is TGTGCCAGCAGCCAAGGGGGGGTAGAGCAGTACGTC.

The chain combines TRBV6-2 or TRBV6-3 with TRBJ1-1, with 7 bases lining up with TRBD1. Germline V gene sequence: CDR1 MNHEY, CDR2 SVGEGT. V trimming: 6 bases; J trimming: 7 bases; junction bases outside the gene matches: 8. The CDR3 is made up of 13 amino acids. CDR3 in amino acids: CASSLGGGIEAFF. The CDR3, as DNA: TGTGCCAGCAGCCTGGGAGGGGGCATTGAAGCTTTCTTT.

This clonotype appeared a few times. The CDR3 loop is CASSPGTSGNTYEQYF. The CDR3 nucleotides are TGTGCCAGCAGCCCTGGGACTAGCGGGAATACCTACGAGCAGTACTTC. The J gene is TRBJ2-7, the V gene TRBV5-5; 13 nucleotides agree with TRBD2. The germline CDR1 and CDR2 sequences are SGHKS and YYEKEE (reference sequence). The trim removed 4 bases at V and 2 bases at J, leaving 6 bases unmatched. This CDR3 contains 16 residues.

The chain carries TRBV15 and TRBJ2-5, with 8 positions matching TRBD2. The J segment lost 2 bases and the V segment lost 5 bases, leaving 7 bases of the junction unmatched. The CDR3 loop spans 15 amino acids. Germline V gene sequence: CDR1 LNHNV, CDR2 YYDKDF (reference sequence). CDR3 residues: CATSPFASGQETQYF. CDR3 DNA sequence: TGTGCCACCAGCCCTTTCGCTAGCGGGCAAGAGACCCAGTACTTC.

This chain uses TRBV5-8 with TRBJ2-1; TRBD2 matches at 9 bases. V lost 0 bases and J lost 0; bases outside the gene matches: 4. Germline loops: CDR1 SGHTS, CDR2 YDEGEE. The CDR3 runs 17 residues. The CDR3 DNA sequence: TGTGCCAGCAGCTTGGCCCGACTAGCGGCCTCCTACAATGAGCAGTTCTTC. This sequence encodes CASSLARLAASYNEQFF.

In its sample, this clonotype was seen a few times. The chain employs TRBV7-2 and TRBJ2-3; 9 bases align to TRBD2. Germline V gives CDR1 SGHTA, CDR2 FQGNSA. V lost 6 bases, J lost 4 bases, and 2 bases stayed unmatched. The CDR3 has 13 residues. CDR3 DNA: TGTGCCAGCAGGCGGACTAGCGCAGATACGCAGTATTTT. Amino acid sequence: CASRRTSADTQYF. Full variable domain (missing parts from reference TRBV7-2 and TRBJ2-3): GAGVSQSPSNKVTEKGKDVELRCDPISGHTALYWYRQSLGQGLEFLIYFQGNSAPDKSGLPSDRFSAERTGGSVSTLTIQRTQQEDSAVYLCASRRTSADTQYFGPGTRLTVL.

This clonotype was picked up many times. The chain carries TRBV27 and TRBJ2-2, with D hard to call. The V end was cut by 6 bases, the J end by 0 bases, with 14 bases between. The V gene's germline CDR1 is MNHEY and CDR2 SMNVEV (reference sequence). The CDR3 sequence is 16 residues long. Here the CDR3 reads CASSYRRVSNTGELFF. The DNA for the CDR3 is TGTGCCAGCAGCTACAGAAGAGTCTCGAACACCGGGGAGCTGTTTTTT.

This chain connects TRBV7-2 to TRBJ2-5, with D possibly matching TRBD2 (5 bases). With 3 bases removed from V and 3 bases from J, the gap between germline ends came to 11 bases. The CDR3 has 14 amino acids. Germline lookup yields CDR1 SGHTA and CDR2 FQGNSA. CDR3 loop: CASSLRAGEETQYF. The CDR3 nucleotides read TGTGCCAGCAGCTTGAGGGCAGGTGAAGAGACCCAGTACTTC.

This clonotype has at least ten counts. The J gene is TRBJ2-5, the V gene TRBV3-1; a possible D gene is TRBD2 (6 bases). In germline, CDR1 is LGHDT, CDR2 YNNKEL (reference sequence). The CDR3 runs 14 residues. V dropped 6 bases and J dropped 1 base, with 12 bases sitting between them. DNA of the CDR3: TGTGCCAGCAGAGCGGGTCCCCTCCAAGAGACCCAGTACTTC. Translation: CASRAGPLQETQYF.

This clonotype was counted only a few times. The chain employs TRBV28 and TRBJ2-3; 8 bases agree with TRBD2. This CDR3 contains 15 residues. Losses at the gene ends were 5 bases for V and 2 bases for J; bases not matched to a gene: 6. Germline CDR1 is MDHEN and CDR2 is SYDVKM. The CDR3 here is CASSPTSGDTDTQYF. The DNA for the CDR3 is TGTGCCAGCAGTCCTACTAGCGGCGACACAGATACGCAGTATTTT.

This clonotype was observed many times. The chain uses TRBV5-1 and TRBJ1-2; D is unresolved. The CDR3 runs to 16 residues. Germline lookup yields CDR1 SGHRS and CDR2 YFSETQ. Trimming shortened V by 0 bases and J by 5 bases, and 17 bases separated the two germline ends. The CDR3 reads CASSLGLGASLYGYTF. The CDR3 coding sequence is TGCGCCAGCAGCTTGGGATTGGGAGCTTCACTTTATGGCTACACCTTC.

This chain links TRBV12-3 or TRBV12-4 with TRBJ2-1; D remains unclear. The CDR3 is 16 residues long. V shed 5 bases and J shed 3 bases, with 17 bases lying between them. The CDR3 sequence: CASSTLTGPFYNEQFF. The CDR3 bases are TGTGCCAGCAGTACCTTAACCGGACCCTTCTACAATGAGCAGTTCTTC.

The CDR3 loop reads CASSLAGDHDAFF. CDR3 coding DNA: TGCGCCAGCAGCTTGGCAGGGGACCACGACGCTTTCTTT. The genes are TRBV5-1 and TRBJ1-1, with D tentatively TRBD1 (6 bases). Germline assignment: CDR1 SGHRS and CDR2 YFSETQ. V shed 0 bases and J shed 11 bases, with 14 bases lying between them. The CDR3 consists of 13 residues.

There are many counts of this clonotype. The gene calls are TRBV28 and TRBJ2-1, with TRBD2 identical over 8 bases. With V trimmed by 3 bases and J by 4 bases, 5 bases remained unmatched. CDR1 and CDR2 (germline): MDHEN, SYDVKM. This CDR3 region has 15 residues. In nucleotides, the CDR3 is TGTGCCAGCAGTTTGAATAGCGGGGCATACAATGAGCAGTTCTTC. Its translation is CASSLNSGAYNEQFF.

This clonotype occurred many times. J is TRBJ1-3 and V is TRBV25-1; 9 bases map to TRBD1. Germline CDR1 and CDR2: MGHDK and SYGVNS. Losses at the gene ends were 6 bases for V and 7 bases for J; bases not matched to a gene: 13. This CDR3 is built from 16 residues. This CDR3 is CASSITSGTGWNTIYF. In DNA form, the CDR3 reads TGTGCCAGCAGCATCACGTCCGGGACAGGGTGGAACACCATATATTTT.

About this clonotype itself: Being one base from a much bigger clone, this may be a read error. The chain joins TRBV5-1 to TRBJ1-1; TRBD1 aligns across 7 bases. V gave up 4 bases and J gave up 4 bases; unmatched junction bases: 13. The CDR3 is 16 amino acids. Germline CDR1 and CDR2: SGHRS and YFSETQ. DNA for the CDR3: TGCGCCAGCAGCCTCCGGGACAGAAGGGAGGTCACTGAAGCTTTCTTT. It yields the protein CASSLRDRREVTEAFF.

This chain links TRBV20-1 with TRBJ2-3; 9 positions match TRBD2. The germline gives CDR1 DFQATT, CDR2 SNEGSKA (reference sequence). The CDR3 totals 14 residues. V dropped 5 bases and J dropped 2; count of bases not matched to a gene: 5. CDR3 loop: CSALGLANTDTQYF. For the CDR3, the DNA is TGCAGTGCTCTCGGACTAGCGAACACAGATACGCAGTATTTT.